This T cell receptor beta chain was sequenced in a study of cytomegalovirus exposure and HLA in healthy donors. PCR amplification relied on 60 Vbeta primers (plus 13 Jbeta primers). Measured with immunoSEQ multiplex PCR; TCRdb has only the in-frame clones, and not every one. This sample carries under 250,000 clones, around 83% of them seen once, and the ten largest clones take about 0.22%. This CDR3 region has 15 residues. Germline V gives CDR1 SNHLY, CDR2 FYNNEI. V gave up 7 bases and J gave up 5 bases; unmatched junction bases: 14. This clonotype originated in a girl aged 2-10 years in good health and CMV-seronegative. This chain links TRBV2 with TRBJ2-7, with 7 bases identical to TRBD2. Sample: PBMCs. The CDR3 here is CASIDLGGSRNEQYF. Here the CDR3 DNA reads TGTGCCAGCATAGATTTGGGGGGGTCGAGGAACGAGCAGTACTTC.